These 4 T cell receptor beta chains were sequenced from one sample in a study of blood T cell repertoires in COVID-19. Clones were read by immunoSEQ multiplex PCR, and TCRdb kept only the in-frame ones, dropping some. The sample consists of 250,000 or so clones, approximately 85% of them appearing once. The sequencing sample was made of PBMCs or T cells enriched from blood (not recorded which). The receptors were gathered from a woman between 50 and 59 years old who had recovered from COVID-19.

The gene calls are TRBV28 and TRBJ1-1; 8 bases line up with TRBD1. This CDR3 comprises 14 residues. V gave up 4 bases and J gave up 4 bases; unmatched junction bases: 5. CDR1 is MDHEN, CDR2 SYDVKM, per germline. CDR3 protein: CASSSITGGTEAFF. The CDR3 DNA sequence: TGTGCCAGCAGTTCCATTACAGGGGGCACTGAAGCTTTCTTT.

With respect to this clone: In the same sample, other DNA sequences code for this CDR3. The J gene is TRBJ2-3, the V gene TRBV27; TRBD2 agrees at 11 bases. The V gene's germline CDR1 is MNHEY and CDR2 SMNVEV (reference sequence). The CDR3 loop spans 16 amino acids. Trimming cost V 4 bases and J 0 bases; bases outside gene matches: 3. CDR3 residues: CASSSWTSGSTDTQYF. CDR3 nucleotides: TGTGCCAGCAGTTCCTGGACTAGCGGGAGCACAGATACGCAGTATTTT.

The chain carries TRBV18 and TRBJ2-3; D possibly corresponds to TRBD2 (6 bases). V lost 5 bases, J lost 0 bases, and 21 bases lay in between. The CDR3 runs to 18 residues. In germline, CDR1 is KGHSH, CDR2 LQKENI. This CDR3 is CASSGSGDTTTSTDTQYF. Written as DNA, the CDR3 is TGTGCCAGCTCAGGCTCGGGAGACACTACCACTAGCACAGATACGCAGTATTTT. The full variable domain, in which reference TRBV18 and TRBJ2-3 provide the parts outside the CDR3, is NAGVMQNPRHLVRRRGQEARLRCSPMKGHSHVYWYRQLPEEGLKFMVYLQKENIIDESGMPKERFSAEFPKEGPSILRIQQVVRGDSAAYFCASSGSGDTTTSTDTQYFGPGTRLTVL.

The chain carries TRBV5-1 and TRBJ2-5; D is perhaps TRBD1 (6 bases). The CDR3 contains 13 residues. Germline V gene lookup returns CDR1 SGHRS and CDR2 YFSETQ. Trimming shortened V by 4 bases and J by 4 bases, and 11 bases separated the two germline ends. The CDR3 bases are TGCGCCAGCAGCCGGGGACACGGAGAGACCCAGTACTTC. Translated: CASSRGHGETQYF.